One and the same sample provided the 29 T cell receptor beta chains below, sequenced in a study of response to subunit inactivated influenza vaccine. TCRdb fed the RT-PCR reads into MiXCR, producing one record per CDR3 protein. The sample has 650,000 to 800,000 distinct CDR3 sequences; more than 11% are singletons. This sample comprised PBMCs from blood, obtained 14 to 15 days before vaccination. The receptor source for this set is a man aged 45-60 years who received an inactivated influenza vaccine.

The chain recombines TRBV5-1 with TRBJ2-1; 9 bases match TRBD2. Looked up from germline, CDR1 is SGHRS and CDR2 is YFSETQ. With 0 bases clipped from V and 7 bases from J, the junction kept 5 bases outside the gene matches. The CDR3 is made up of 15 amino acids. The CDR3 nucleotides read TGCGCCAGCAGCTTGGGAGCTAGCGGGATTAATGAGCAGTTCTTC. This gives the protein CASSLGASGINEQFF.

There are a few counts of this clonotype. The DNA for the CDR3 is TGTGCCAGCAGTTTATCATCAGGGTCGGGCTCTGGAAACACCATATATTTT. This encodes CASSLSSGSGSGNTIYF. V usage is TRBV28 and J usage is TRBJ1-3, with D perhaps TRBD1 (5 bases). The CDR3 runs 17 residues. V lost 1 base to trimming and J lost 0 bases, with 13 bases between them. CDR1 is MDHEN, CDR2 SYDVKM, per germline.

This clonotype was seen many times. This chain links TRBV12-3 or TRBV12-4 with TRBJ2-3; no clear D gene. V lost 1 base and J 2 bases, leaving 4 bases between the germline ends. This CDR3 has 13 residues. This CDR3 reads CASSLVATDTQYF. The CDR3 DNA reads TGTGCCAGCAGTTTAGTTGCCACAGATACGCAGTATTTT.

This clonotype was detected ten times or more. This chain connects TRBV10-3 to TRBJ2-1; weak D call: TRBD1 (7 bases). The V end was cut by 0 bases, the J end by 2 bases, with 14 bases between. The CDR3 runs 17 residues. Germline V gives CDR1 ENHRY, CDR2 SYGVKD. CDR3 region: CAISESTGRDPYNEQFF. In DNA, the CDR3 is TGTGCCATCAGTGAGTCGACAGGGCGGGACCCCTACAATGAGCAGTTCTTC.

The chain recombines TRBV5-1 with TRBJ2-7, with 7 bases that match TRBD1. CDR1 is SGHRS, CDR2 YFSETQ, per germline. Trimming removed 0 bases from V and 7 bases from J; junction bases left unmatched: 4. This CDR3 comprises 13 residues. CDR3 in amino acids: CASSLALDREQYF. For the CDR3, the DNA is TGCGCCAGCAGCTTGGCCCTGGACAGGGAGCAGTACTTC. Full variable domain (outside the CDR3, taken from reference TRBV5-1 and TRBJ2-7): KAGVTQTPRYLIKTRGQQVTLSCSPISGHRSVSWYQQTPGQGLQFLFEYFSETQRNKGNFPGRFSGRQFSNSRSEMNVSTLELGDSALYLCASSLALDREQYFGPGTRLTVT.

This clonotype has a count of ten or more. The genes are TRBV7-2 and TRBJ1-6; 9 bases are a match to TRBD1. V gave up 1 base and J gave up 10 bases; unmatched junction bases: 8. Looked up from germline, CDR1 is SGHTA and CDR2 is FQGNSA. The CDR3 spans 16 residues. The CDR3: CASSLDNGQGRSPLHF. In DNA form, the CDR3 reads TGTGCCAGCAGCTTAGACAACGGACAGGGGAGATCACCCCTCCACTTT.

This clonotype was seen only a few times. The V and J genes are TRBV29-1 and TRBJ2-1; the match to TRBD2 covers 8 bases. Germline loops: CDR1 SQVTM, CDR2 ANQGSEA. The CDR3 runs to 16 residues. The V and J ends lost 8 bases and 6 bases, in that order; junction bases with no gene match: 18. CDR3: CSSWRRNGRGVNEQFF. CDR3 sequence (DNA): TGCAGCTCCTGGCGTCGAAACGGGAGGGGGGTCAATGAGCAGTTCTTC.

This clonotype came up many times. V usage is TRBV5-1 and J usage is TRBJ1-2, with D tentatively TRBD1 (5 bases). The germline V gene has CDR1 SGHRS and CDR2 YFSETQ. CDR3 size: 14 residues. V was shortened by 0 bases and J by 5 bases, with 11 bases between the two germline ends. The CDR3 sequence: CASSLEVGRYGYTF. CDR3 DNA sequence: TGCGCCAGCAGCTTGGAGGTGGGGCGATATGGCTACACCTTC.

This clonotype was recorded a few times. The CDR3 protein is CSLKDTDNEQFF. The CDR3 bases are TGCAGCCTCAAAGACACAGACAATGAGCAGTTCTTC. The chain joins TRBV29-1 to TRBJ2-1; D not certain. The V gene lost 8 bases and the J gene lost 5 bases, with 13 bases spanning the gap. The CDR3 runs to 12 residues. Germline CDR1 SQVTM, CDR2 ANQGSEA.

This clonotype has a count of ten or more. This chain connects TRBV7-9 to TRBJ2-7; 9 bases agree with TRBD2. After removal of 7 bases from V and 1 base from J, the junction contained 5 bases not matched to a gene. CDR1 SEHNR and CDR2 FQNEAQ come from the germline V gene (reference sequence). The CDR3 has 14 amino acids. CDR3 coding DNA: TGTGCCAGCACCGGCGGGGGGGATTCCTACGAGCAGTACTTC. Translating gives CASTGGGDSYEQYF.

CDR3 sequence: CASRIGRQETQYF. CDR3 sequence (DNA): TGCGCCAGCAGAATAGGACGGCAAGAGACCCAGTACTTC. The genes are TRBV5-1 and TRBJ2-5; no clear D gene. The CDR3 runs 13 residues. V was pared by 5 bases and J by 2 bases, with 10 bases between. The V gene's germline CDR1 is SGHRS and CDR2 YFSETQ.

This clonotype was found many times. The chain employs TRBV12-3 or TRBV12-4 and TRBJ2-5, with D possibly called TRBD1 or TRBD2 (6 bases each). Trimming took off 3 bases at V and 4 bases at J, with 12 bases between the two ends. The CDR3 is 14 residues long. The chain's CDR3 is CASSFGGSLETQYF. The CDR3, as DNA: TGTGCCAGCAGTTTCGGGGGCAGCTTAGAGACCCAGTACTTC.

The genes are TRBV7-8 and TRBJ2-3; TRBD1 matches 8 bases. From germline, CDR1 is SGHVS and CDR2 FQNEAQ. This CDR3 is built from 18 residues. With V trimmed by 1 base and J by 6 bases, 15 bases remained unmatched. CDR3 nucleotide sequence: TGTGCCAGCAGCTTAGGGAGGCCCAGGGGGCGTTGGCTGGATACGCAGTATTTT. Translating gives CASSLGRPRGRWLDTQYF.

The chain combines TRBV5-4 with TRBJ2-7; D possibly corresponds to TRBD1 (5 bases). There are 15 residues in the CDR3. Germline CDR1 is SGHNT and CDR2 is YYREEE (reference sequence). Trimming took off 2 bases at V and 1 base at J, with 13 bases between the two ends. CDR3 nucleotides: TGTGCCAGCAGCTTTTCGGCAGGGTTATCCTACGAGCAGTACTTC. Protein product: CASSFSAGLSYEQYF. Supplemented by reference TRBV5-4 and TRBJ2-7, the full variable domain reads ETGVTQSPTHLIKTRGQQVTLRCSSQSGHNTVSWYQQALGQGPQFIFQYYREEENGRGNFPPRFSGLQFPNYSSELNVNALELDDSALYLCASSFSAGLSYEQYFGPGTRLTVT.

This clonotype has only a few counts. V and J are TRBV7-6 and TRBJ1-4; TRBD1 matches 8 bases. In germline, CDR1 is SGHVS, CDR2 FNYEAQ. Trimming took 8 bases from V and 5 from J; bases not matched to a gene: 1. This CDR3 comprises 12 residues. The CDR3 DNA is TGTGCCAGCCGGACAGGGAATGAAAAACTGTTTTTT. Protein sequence: CASRTGNEKLFF.

This clonotype was observed once. The junction shows a germline mismatch at one end, possibly a read error. This chain links TRBV30 with TRBJ2-3; TRBD2 matches at 9 bases. Germline V gene lookup returns CDR1 GTSNPN and CDR2 SVGIG (reference sequence). CDR3 size: 13 residues. CDR3 in amino acids: CAWSPQSSGRRDF. CDR3 bases: TGTGCCTGGAGTCCTCAGAGTAGCGGGAGAAGGGATTTT.

The chain couples TRBV19 to TRBJ2-5, with 12 nucleotides matching TRBD2. The CDR3 extends over 15 amino acids. Germline V CDR1 and CDR2: LNHDA, SQIVND (reference sequence). The ends lost 6 bases at V and 2 bases at J; junction bases unmatched: 4. The CDR3, as DNA: TGTGCCAGTAGACCAGGACTAGCGGGACAAGAGACCCAGTACTTC. It codes for CASRPGLAGQETQYF.

This clonotype was recorded many times. The rearrangement joins TRBV10-3 to TRBJ1-4; no reliable D call. V was shortened by 4 bases and J by 5 bases, with 8 bases between the two germline ends. This CDR3 is built from 13 residues. CDR1 and CDR2 (germline): ENHRY, SYGVKD. This CDR3 is CAISAQPNEKLFF. The DNA for the CDR3 is TGTGCCATCAGTGCACAGCCGAATGAAAAACTGTTTTTT.

This clonotype was seen more than once but under ten times. J is TRBJ1-6 and V is TRBV27; D is perhaps TRBD1 (5 bases). The CDR3 is 15 residues long. The germline gives CDR1 MNHEY, CDR2 SMNVEV (reference sequence). Trimming took off 8 bases at V and 6 bases at J, with 17 bases between the two ends. CDR3 sequence (DNA): TGTGCCAGCTCGTTACAGGAAGGAGGTAATTCACCCCTCCACTTT. Translating gives CASSLQEGGNSPLHF.

This chain connects TRBV20-1 to TRBJ2-5, with 7 bases lining up with TRBD1. CDR3 size: 14 residues. After removal of 6 bases from V and 2 bases from J, the junction contained 9 bases not matched to a gene. CDR1 is DFQATT, CDR2 SNEGSKA, per germline (reference sequence). The CDR3 nucleotides are TGCAGTGCCCCCCAGGGGGTAGGGCAAGAGACCCAGTACTTC. Its translation: CSAPQGVGQETQYF.

This clonotype showed up just a few times. The J gene is TRBJ2-6, the V gene TRBV5-1; no clear D gene. V lost 3 bases and J 1 base, leaving 5 bases between the germline ends. CDR1 is SGHRS, CDR2 YFSETQ, per germline. The CDR3 runs to 14 residues. The CDR3 protein is CASSSRSGANVLTF. In DNA, the CDR3 is TGCGCCAGCAGCTCCAGGTCTGGGGCCAACGTCCTGACTTTC.

V is TRBV20-1 and J is TRBJ2-7; D uncertain. V gave up 3 bases and J gave up 0 bases, with 18 bases separating them. This CDR3 is built from 16 residues. CDR1 and CDR2 from the germline V gene are DFQATT and SNEGSKA (reference sequence). The DNA for the CDR3 is TGCAGTGCTAGCCTCTTTCTGTCAGCAGCCTCCTACGAGCAGTACTTC. It translates to CSASLFLSAASYEQYF.

This clonotype was detected many times. The chain is built from TRBV10-3 and TRBJ2-7; TRBD1 aligns across 9 bases. Per germline, CDR1 ENHRY and CDR2 SYGVKD. V lost 4 bases, J lost 4 bases, and 8 bases stayed unmatched. The CDR3 is 15 amino acids. The CDR3 reads CAISATGGLTYEQYF. As DNA, the CDR3 is TGTGCCATCAGTGCTACAGGGGGCCTTACGTACGAGCAGTACTTC.

This clonotype was seen only a few times. Here the CDR3 reads CASGLIASSYNEQFF. CDR3 DNA: TGTGCCAGCGGCCTAATAGCCAGCTCCTACAATGAGCAGTTCTTC. V is TRBV12-3 or TRBV12-4 and J is TRBJ2-1; D not resolved. Trimming shortened V by 8 bases and J by 0 bases, and 14 bases separated the two germline ends. This CDR3 is 15 amino acids long.

The chain joins TRBV6-2 or TRBV6-3 to TRBJ2-7; no reliable D call. CDR3 size: 15 residues. V lost 4 bases to trimming and J lost 7 bases, with 20 bases between them. Germline V gene data show CDR1 as MNHEY and CDR2 as SVGEGT. This chain's CDR3 is CASSSPLEGLKEQYF. In DNA form, the CDR3 reads TGTGCCAGCAGTTCACCTCTGGAAGGGCTGAAGGAGCAGTACTTC.

This clonotype was observed a few times. The chain combines TRBV4-1 with TRBJ1-4, with D unclear. V was pared by 1 base and J by 4 bases, with 10 bases between. The CDR3 spans 15 residues. Germline V gene data show CDR1 as MGHRA and CDR2 as YSYEKL. CDR3 nucleotide sequence: TGCGCCAGCAGCCAAGTCGGACTCCTTAATGAAAAACTGTTTTTT. Its protein product is CASSQVGLLNEKLFF.

This clonotype was observed a handful of times. The genes are TRBV20-1 and TRBJ2-4; 8 bases are shared with TRBD2. The germline V gene encodes CDR1 DFQATT and CDR2 SNEGSKA (reference sequence). Trimming at V came to 6 bases and at J to 8 bases, leaving 9 bases not matched to a gene. The CDR3 consists of 13 residues. CDR3 loop: CSARGLGVYIQYF. DNA for the CDR3: TGCAGTGCAAGGGGACTAGGGGTATACATTCAGTACTTC.

This clonotype was seen a handful of times. The V call is TRBV6-2 or TRBV6-3, the J call TRBJ2-5; TRBD2 might be the D (5 bases). Between the trimmed V and J ends, which lost 5 bases and 1 base, there was a span of 11 bases. Germline assignment: CDR1 MNHEY and CDR2 SVGEGT. The CDR3 spans 14 residues. The CDR3: CASSKSGTQETQYF. In DNA, the CDR3 is TGTGCCAGCAGTAAGAGCGGAACCCAAGAGACCCAGTACTTC.

This clonotype has a handful of counts. The chain carries TRBV5-1 and TRBJ1-1; TRBD1 matches 10 bases. The CDR3 covers 14 residues. J lost 4 bases, V lost 4 bases, and 4 bases had no gene match. The germline gives CDR1 SGHRS, CDR2 YFSETQ. The CDR3 sequence: CASSQGQGSTEAFF. As DNA, the CDR3 is TGCGCCAGCAGCCAGGGACAGGGGAGCACTGAAGCTTTCTTT.